This paragraph covers one T cell receptor (beta chain) sequence. As yet, its antigen is unknown. The DNA is left out, because the CDR3 cannot be placed on it with certainty; the CDR3 is given as TCRdb lists it. Libraries were made from TCR beta cDNA, and they carried unique molecular identifiers. TCRdb re-derived calls from the PCR reads in MiXCR, one entry per CDR3 protein. The data contain roughly 620,000 distinct CDR3 sequences, 40% to 50% of them singletons. CDR1 and CDR2 from the germline V gene are SGHDT and YYEEEE. The CDR3 region is 24 residues in length, termini included. This entry comes from a study of post-analysis software for immune sequencing data. General study findings and limits: Significantly decreased normalized Chao1 diversity was recorded for multiple sclerosis patients relative to controls. Patients had higher frequencies than controls of about 5 TRBV segments, including TRBV5-6, TRBV5-1 and TRBV20-1.

The chain links TRBV5-6 to TRBJ1-2; the table gives TRBD1 as D, unverified against the DNA. The sequencing input was blood. The origin of this receptor is a girl aged 5-17 years with multiple sclerosis. This CDR3 is CASSLDSGGFYIEQFFDSDYGYTF.